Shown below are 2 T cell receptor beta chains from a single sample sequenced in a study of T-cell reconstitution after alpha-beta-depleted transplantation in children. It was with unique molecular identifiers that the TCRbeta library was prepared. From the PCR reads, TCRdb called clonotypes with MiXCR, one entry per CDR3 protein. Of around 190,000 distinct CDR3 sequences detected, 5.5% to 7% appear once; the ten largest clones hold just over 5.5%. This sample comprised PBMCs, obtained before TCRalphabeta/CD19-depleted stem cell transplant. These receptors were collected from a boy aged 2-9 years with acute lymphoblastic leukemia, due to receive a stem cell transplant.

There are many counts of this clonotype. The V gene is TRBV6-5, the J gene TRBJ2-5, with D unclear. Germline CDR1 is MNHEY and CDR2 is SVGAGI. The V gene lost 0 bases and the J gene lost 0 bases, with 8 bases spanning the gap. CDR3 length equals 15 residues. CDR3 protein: CASSYSPWNQETQYF. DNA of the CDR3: TGTGCCAGCAGTTACTCACCCTGGAACCAAGAGACCCAGTACTTC.

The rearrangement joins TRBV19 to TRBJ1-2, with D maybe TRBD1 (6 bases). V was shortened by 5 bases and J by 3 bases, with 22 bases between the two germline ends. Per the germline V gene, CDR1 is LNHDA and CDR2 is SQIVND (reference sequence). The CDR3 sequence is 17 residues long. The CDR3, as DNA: TGTGCCAGTAGTCTCGGGGGACCTACAGGGCAAGACTATGGCTACACCTTC. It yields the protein CASSLGGPTGQDYGYTF.